The 14 T cell receptor beta chains below all came from one sample that was sequenced in a study of T cell responses to AZD1222 COVID-19 vaccine. Assay used: immunoSEQ multiplex PCR; TCRdb lists only in-frame clones, some missing. The profile shows some 130,000 clones, 80% to 95% of them singletons. This material consisted of peripheral blood, taken on day 0 of AZD1222 vaccination. All receptors come from an adult in good health.

The rearrangement joins TRBV12-3 or TRBV12-4 to TRBJ1-5; no reliable D call. The germline V and J ends were trimmed by 5 bases and 5 bases, with 7 bases remaining between them. This CDR3 spans 12 amino acids. The chain's CDR3 is CASSLWDQPQHF. As DNA, the CDR3 is TGTGCCAGCAGTCTGTGGGATCAGCCCCAGCATTTT.

The CDR3 is CASSPAGGRADTQYF. DNA of the CDR3: TGTGCCAGCTCACCGGCGGGAGGGCGAGCAGATACGCAGTATTTT. This chain uses TRBV18 with TRBJ2-3, with 9 bases matching TRBD2. The V segment lost 3 bases and the J segment 4 bases; nucleotides outside the gene matches: 5. This CDR3 contains 15 residues. Per germline, CDR1 KGHSH and CDR2 LQKENI.

The rearrangement uses TRBV2 and TRBJ2-5; a weak D match, TRBD2 (6 bases). Trimming took off 3 bases at V and 5 bases at J, with 10 bases between the two ends. The CDR3 is 13 residues long. Germline values: CDR1 SNHLY, CDR2 FYNNEI. CDR3 coding DNA: TGTGCCAGCAGTGAGAATCGGGAGGAGACCCAGTACTTC. This encodes CASSENREETQYF.

V gene TRBV6-2 or TRBV6-3 combines with J gene TRBJ2-7, with D uncertain. Trimming pared 2 bases from V and 7 bases from J, leaving 6 bases between. This CDR3 is 11 amino acids long. The germline V gene encodes CDR1 MNHEY and CDR2 SVGEGT. CDR3 nucleotide sequence: TGTGCCAGCAGTTACACCCTGGAGCAGTACTTC. It is translated as CASSYTLEQYF.

This chain uses TRBV10-3 with TRBJ2-7, with D possibly being TRBD1 or TRBD2 (5 bases each). V was cut by 2 bases and J by 5 bases, with 16 bases left in between. The germline gives CDR1 ENHRY, CDR2 SYGVKD. The CDR3 covers 15 residues. CDR3 sequence (DNA): TGTGCCATCAGTGAGAGGGACCCAGGTACGCACGAGCAGTACTTC. Translating it yields CAISERDPGTHEQYF.

V usage is TRBV13 and J usage is TRBJ2-2; D gene unclear. The CDR3 consists of 13 residues. V gave up 0 bases and J gave up 5 bases, with 4 bases separating them. CDR1 and CDR2 (germline): PRHDT, FYEKMQ (reference sequence). Written as DNA, the CDR3 is TGTGCCAGCAGCTTAGGGGGAACCGGGGAGCTGTTTTTT. Its translation is CASSLGGTGELFF.

With regard to this clone: A read error may account for a junction end that differs from germline. J is TRBJ1-5 and V is TRBV7-6; a possible D gene is TRBD1 (5 bases). CDR3 length: 13 amino acids. CDR1 and CDR2 from the germline V gene are SGHVS and FNYEAQ. This chain's CDR3 is CASSLGGGQPRHF. DNA for the CDR3: TGTGCCAGCAGCTTAGGGGGCGGGCAGCCCCGGCATTTT.

The chain recombines TRBV2 with TRBJ1-4, with no clear D. This CDR3 comprises 13 residues. Germline CDR1 reads SNHLY; CDR2 reads FYNNEI. Trimming removed 7 bases from V and 7 bases from J, with 13 bases in between. The CDR3 spells CASKAERGEKLFF. Written as DNA, the CDR3 is TGTGCCAGCAAGGCGGAACGGGGTGAAAAACTGTTTTTT.

The V call is TRBV28, the J call TRBJ1-5, with 7 positions matching TRBD1. The trim removed 5 bases at V and 4 bases at J, leaving 5 bases unmatched. Germline V gene lookup returns CDR1 MDHEN and CDR2 SYDVKM. The CDR3 covers 14 residues. CDR3 residues: CASSPGGSNQPQHF. The CDR3 coding sequence is TGTGCCAGCAGTCCAGGGGGGTCGAATCAGCCCCAGCATTTT.

The chain recombines TRBV4-1 with TRBJ2-5; 16 bases align to TRBD2. Germline loops: CDR1 MGHRA, CDR2 YSYEKL. With V trimmed by 6 bases and J by 1 base, 5 bases remained unmatched. This CDR3 has 17 residues. CDR3 sequence: CASRGTSGRGRQETQYF. CDR3 in DNA: TGCGCCAGCAGGGGGACTAGCGGGAGGGGACGCCAAGAGACCCAGTACTTC.

The chain carries TRBV28 and TRBJ2-7, with 13 nucleotides matching TRBD2. The germline V gene encodes CDR1 MDHEN and CDR2 SYDVKM. J lost 0 bases, V lost 5 bases, and 16 bases had no gene match. This CDR3 is 20 amino acids long. In nucleotides, the CDR3 is TGTGCCAGCAGTCGGAATACCGCGGGACTAGCGGGAAAGTTCTCCTACGAGCAGTACTTC. This encodes CASSRNTAGLAGKFSYEQYF.

The V gene is TRBV5-1, the J gene TRBJ1-1; no clear D. Trimming removed 0 bases from V and 5 bases from J, with 14 bases in between. The CDR3 loop spans 15 amino acids. Per the germline V gene, CDR1 is SGHRS and CDR2 is YFSETQ. The CDR3 region is CASSLDPGLKTEAFF. In DNA, the CDR3 is TGCGCCAGCAGCTTGGACCCAGGTCTAAAGACTGAAGCTTTCTTT.

The chain couples TRBV19 to TRBJ2-7, with 10 bases lining up with TRBD2. CDR1 is LNHDA, CDR2 SQIVND, per germline (reference sequence). CDR3 size: 14 residues. Trimming cost V 3 bases and J 6 bases; bases outside gene matches: 5. Here the CDR3 reads CASSIGLAGVEQYF. For the CDR3, the DNA is TGTGCCAGTAGTATTGGGCTAGCGGGAGTCGAGCAGTACTTC.

The J gene is TRBJ2-5, the V gene TRBV12-3 or TRBV12-4; D is ambiguous. Trimming cost V 0 bases and J 14 bases, with 13 bases left between them. The CDR3 spans 12 residues. CDR3 coding DNA: TGTGCCAGCAGTTTAGCGAGTAAGGCCGCATACTTC. Translation: CASSLASKAAYF.